This record concerns one T cell receptor (beta chain) sequence. Trimming took 5 bases from V and 4 from J, leaving 8 bases between them. Germline V gene lookup returns CDR1 DFQATT and CDR2 SNEGSKA (reference sequence). The length of the CDR3 is 11 residues. These data are taken from a study of blood T cell repertoires in COVID-19. Clones were read by immunoSEQ multiplex PCR, and TCRdb kept only the in-frame ones, dropping some. The sample yields around 500,000 clones, around 85% seen once. Residents of about two dozen US areas, aged about 18 to 89 years, made up the participants. Resolution of symptoms, clearance, or two negative PCRs was present in recovered Cohort 3 donors.

The TCR comes from an older woman who had recovered from COVID-19. The sample consisted of PBMCs or T cells enriched from blood (not recorded which). The chain recombines TRBV20-1 with TRBJ2-5; D is uncertain. As DNA, the CDR3 is TGCAGTGCTCCTTTCGGAGAGACCCAGTACTTC. Protein product: CSAPFGETQYF.